This T cell receptor (beta chain) was captured in a study of blood T cell repertoires in COVID-19. Germline CDR1 and CDR2: SGHRS and YFSETQ. V dropped 2 bases and J dropped 4 bases, with 2 bases sitting between them. The CDR3 covers 11 residues. Profiling relied on immunoSEQ multiplex PCR, and the TCRdb table lists in-frame clones only, not all of them. This repertoire shows a few hundred thousand clones, around 87% found once; its top ten account for 5.5% to 7.5%. The chain employs TRBV5-1 and TRBJ2-3; unclear D gene. The sample comprised peripheral blood. This clonotype was obtained from a woman between 70 and 85 years old with active or convalescent COVID-19. CDR3 region: CASSFADTQYF. The CDR3 DNA sequence: TGCGCCAGCAGCTTCGCAGATACGCAGTATTTT.